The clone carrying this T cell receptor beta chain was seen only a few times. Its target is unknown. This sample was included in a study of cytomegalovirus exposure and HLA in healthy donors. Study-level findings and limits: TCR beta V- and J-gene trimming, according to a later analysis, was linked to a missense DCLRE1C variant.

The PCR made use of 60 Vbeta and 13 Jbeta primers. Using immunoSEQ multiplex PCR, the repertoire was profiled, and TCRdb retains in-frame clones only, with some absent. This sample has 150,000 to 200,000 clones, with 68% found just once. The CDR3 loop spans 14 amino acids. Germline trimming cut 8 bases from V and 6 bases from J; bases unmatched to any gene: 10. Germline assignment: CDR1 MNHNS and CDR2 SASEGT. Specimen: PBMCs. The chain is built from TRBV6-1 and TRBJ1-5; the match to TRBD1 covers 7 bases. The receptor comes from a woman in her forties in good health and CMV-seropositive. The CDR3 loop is CASERGQSVQPQHF. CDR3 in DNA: TGTGCCAGCGAAAGGGGGCAATCTGTTCAGCCCCAGCATTTT.